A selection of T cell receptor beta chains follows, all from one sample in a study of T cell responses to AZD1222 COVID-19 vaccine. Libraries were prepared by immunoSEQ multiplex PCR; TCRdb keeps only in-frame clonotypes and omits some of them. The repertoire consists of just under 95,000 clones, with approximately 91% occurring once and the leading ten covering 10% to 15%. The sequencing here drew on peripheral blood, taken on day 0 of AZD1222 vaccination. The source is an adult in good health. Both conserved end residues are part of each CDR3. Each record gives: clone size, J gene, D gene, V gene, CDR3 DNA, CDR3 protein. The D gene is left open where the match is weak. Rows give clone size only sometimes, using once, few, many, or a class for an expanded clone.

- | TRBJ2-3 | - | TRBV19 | TGTGCCAGTAGTATCGACCACAGCACAGATACGCAGTATTTT | CASSIDHSTDTQYF
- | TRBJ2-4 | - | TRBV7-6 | TGTGCCAGCAGCCCTAGGACTGGGAACATTCAGTACTTC | CASSPRTGNIQYF
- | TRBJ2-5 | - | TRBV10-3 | TGTGCCATCAGTGAGTCCTCGCGACAGCAAGAGACCCAGTACTTC | CAISESSRQQETQYF
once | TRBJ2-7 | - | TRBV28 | TGTGCCAGCAGTTCCGCCTACGAGCAGTACTTC | CASSSAYEQYF
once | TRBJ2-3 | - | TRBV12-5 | TGTGCTAGTGGTTTCGGCAGCAGCACAGATACGCAGTATTTT | CASGFGSSTDTQYF
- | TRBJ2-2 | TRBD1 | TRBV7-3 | TGTGCCAGCAGCATTACAAACACAGGGGCCGGGGAGCTGTTTTTT | CASSITNTGAGELFF
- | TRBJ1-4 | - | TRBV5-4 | TGTGCCAGCAGCTTACCGACAGGTAGGTCCACTAATGAAAAACTGTTTTTT | CASSLPTGRSTNEKLFF
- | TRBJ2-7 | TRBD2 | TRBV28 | TGTGCCAGCAGTACCCCAGGCGGGGGGTACTACGAGCAGTACTTC | CASSTPGGGYYEQYF
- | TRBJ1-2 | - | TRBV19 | TGTGCCAGTAGTATAGGCGCAGGCCGCGCTTTTTATGGCTACACCTTC | CASSIGAGRAFYGYTF
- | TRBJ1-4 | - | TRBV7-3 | TGTGCCAGCAGGGACACTCCGGCTAATGAAAAACTGTTTTTT | CASRDTPANEKLFF
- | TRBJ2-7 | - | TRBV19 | TGTGCCAGTTCCGACAGGTTTGCATACGAGCAGTACTTC | CASSDRFAYEQYF
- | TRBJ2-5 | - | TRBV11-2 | TGTGCCAGCAGCTTAGATCGGATCCAAGAGACCCAGTACTTC | CASSLDRIQETQYF
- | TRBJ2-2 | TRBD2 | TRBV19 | TGTGCCAGTAGTGGGCTAGCGGGGGGGCGTAGCACCGGGGAGCTGTTTTTT | CASSGLAGGRSTGELFF
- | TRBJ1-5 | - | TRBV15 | TGTGCCACCAGCAGAGTCCTTCAAACAGGACAGCATCAGCCCCAGCATTTT | CATSRVLQTGQHQPQHF
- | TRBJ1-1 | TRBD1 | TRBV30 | TGTGCTTGCGAACCCGGGACAGGAGTGAACACTGAAGCTTTCTTT | CACEPGTGVNTEAFF
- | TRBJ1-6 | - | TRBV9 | TGTGCCAGCAGCGTAGGGTCTGGTTCACCCCTCCACTTT | CASSVGSGSPLHF
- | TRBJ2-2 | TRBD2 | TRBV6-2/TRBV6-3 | TGTGCCAGCAGTTTTACTAGCGGGGGGGCCGGGGAGCTGTTTTTT | CASSFTSGGAGELFF
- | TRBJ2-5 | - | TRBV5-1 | TGCGCCAGCAGCTTATTTTCCCGGGACCAGTACTTC | CASSLFSRDQYF
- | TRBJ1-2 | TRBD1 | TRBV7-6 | TGTGCCAGCAGCTTAGGGACAGGGGGCGTATTGGGTGGCTACACCTTC | CASSLGTGGVLGGYTF
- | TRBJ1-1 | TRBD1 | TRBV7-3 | TGTGCCAGCAGCTATGCCCCGGGCCAGGGGGTGGCCGAAGCTTTCTTT | CASSYAPGQGVAEAFF
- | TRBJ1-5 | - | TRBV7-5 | TGTGCCAGAAGCCCCCCGGGACAGGGGACGTTAGGCAATCAGCCCCAGCATTTT | CARSPPGQGTLGNQPQHF
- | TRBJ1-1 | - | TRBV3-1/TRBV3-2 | TGTGCCAGCAGCCAAGTACACAACGCTGAAGCTTTCTTT | CASSQVHNAEAFF
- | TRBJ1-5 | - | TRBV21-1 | TGTGCCAGCAGCAAAGACGGACAGGGGGCGAGGGAAGGCGCTCCCAATCAGCCCCAGCATTTT | CASSKDGQGAREGAPNQPQHF
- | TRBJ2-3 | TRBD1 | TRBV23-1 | TGCGCCAGCAGTCAATTTCTAGGACAGGCAAGTGATACGCAGTATTTT | CASSQFLGQASDTQYF
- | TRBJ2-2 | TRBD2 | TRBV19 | TGTGCCAGTAGTACGTGGGACCTGCGGGGGGGCGACACCGGGGAGCTGTTTTTT | CASSTWDLRGGDTGELFF
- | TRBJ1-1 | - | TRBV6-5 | TGTGCCAGCAGTTACTATAGAGACACTGAAGCTTTCTTT | CASSYYRDTEAFF
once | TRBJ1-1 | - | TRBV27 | TGTGCCAGCAGTCTCTACCGTGGAGCTGAAGCTTTCTTT | CASSLYRGAEAFF
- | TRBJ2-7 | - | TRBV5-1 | TGCGCCAGCAGCTGGGACCCGAGCTCCTACGAGCAGTACTTC | CASSWDPSSYEQYF
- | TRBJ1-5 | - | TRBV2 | TGTGCCAGCAGTTATGGACGAGCCGGGGGGGGTCAGCCCCAGCATTTT | CASSYGRAGGGQPQHF
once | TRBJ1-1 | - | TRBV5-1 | TGCGCCAGCAGCTTGGTTGGCAGGGGAGAGACTGAAGCTTTCTTT | CASSLVGRGETEAFF
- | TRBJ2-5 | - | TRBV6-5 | TGTGCCAGCAGTTACCGAGACGCCGAGACCCAGTACTTC | CASSYRDAETQYF
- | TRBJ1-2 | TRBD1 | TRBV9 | TGTGCCAGCAGCGTAGGGGGGACAGGCCTTAACTATGGCTACACCTTC | CASSVGGTGLNYGYTF
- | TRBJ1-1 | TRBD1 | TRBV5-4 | TGTGCCAGCAGCTGGGACAGTCGGACTGAAGCTTTCTTT | CASSWDSRTEAFF
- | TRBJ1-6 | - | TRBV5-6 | TGTGCCAGCAGCTTGCCCAGCTCCTATAATTCACCCCTCCACTTT | CASSLPSSYNSPLHF
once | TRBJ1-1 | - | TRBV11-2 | TGTGCCAGCACCCCTGAGCAGGGGATTACCACTGAAGCTTTCTTT | CASTPEQGITTEAFF
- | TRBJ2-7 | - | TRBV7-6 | TGTGCCAGCAGCTCAAAAACGGCTTACGAGCAGTACTTC | CASSSKTAYEQYF
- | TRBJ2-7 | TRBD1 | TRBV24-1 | TGTGCCACCAGCCCGGGACAGGGGGCGTACGAGCAGTACTTC | CATSPGQGAYEQYF
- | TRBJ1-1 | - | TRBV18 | TGTGCCAGCTCACCACGTATAACGGGGCTTATGCCTGAAGCTTTCTTT | CASSPRITGLMPEAFF
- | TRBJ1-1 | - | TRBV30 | TGTGCCTGGGGAGTCAGTCTCGGGAACACTGAAGCTTTCTTT | CAWGVSLGNTEAFF
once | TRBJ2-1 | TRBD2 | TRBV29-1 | TGCAGCGGCCGACTAGCGGGGGGCCTCAGCTCCTACAATGAGCAGTTCTTC | CSGRLAGGLSSYNEQFF
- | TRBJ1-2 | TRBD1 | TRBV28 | TGTGCCAGCAGTCCCACGGGACAGCGCTTTATCACCTTC | CASSPTGQRFITF
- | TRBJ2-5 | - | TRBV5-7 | TGTGCCAGCAGTACGTTAGGGGGGGGCAGGGAGACCCAGTACTTC | CASSTLGGGRETQYF
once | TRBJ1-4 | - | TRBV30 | TGTGCCTGGAGTAGTCAGTCGGCTGAAAAACTGTTTTTT | CAWSSQSAEKLFF
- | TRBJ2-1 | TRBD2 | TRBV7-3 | TGTGCCAGCAGCTTAGATTTAGCGGGGGGGAATGAGCAGTTCTTC | CASSLDLAGGNEQFF
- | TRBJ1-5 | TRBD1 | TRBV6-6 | TGTGCCAGCAGTTCCGGACAGGGAGGCAATCAGCCCCAGCATTTT | CASSSGQGGNQPQHF
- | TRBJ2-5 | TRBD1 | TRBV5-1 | TGCGCCAGCAGCTTGGGAGGGGGCCAGGGTATCGAAGAGACCCAGTACTTC | CASSLGGGQGIEETQYF
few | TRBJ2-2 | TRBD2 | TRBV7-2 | TGTGCCAGCAGCCGGACTAGCGGGGGTTTCAGCGGGGAGCTGTTTTTT | CASSRTSGGFSGELFF
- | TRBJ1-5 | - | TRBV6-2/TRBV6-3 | TGTGCCAGCAGTGAGGGCGGGCCCCAGCATTTT | CASSEGGPQHF
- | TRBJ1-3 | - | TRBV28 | TGTGCCAGCACCCCGGGCGGTGGGTCCAGCTCTGGAAACACCATATATTTT | CASTPGGGSSSGNTIYF
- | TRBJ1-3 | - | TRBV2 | TGTGCCAGCACTGCAGGGGTCGGAAACACCATATATTTT | CASTAGVGNTIYF
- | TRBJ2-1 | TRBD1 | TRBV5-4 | TGTGCCAGCAGGAAACGGGACAGGGATTACAATGAGCAGTTCTTC | CASRKRDRDYNEQFF
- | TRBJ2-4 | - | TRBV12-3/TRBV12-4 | TGTGCCAGCAGTTTAGCAAGACGAAACATTCAGTACTTC | CASSLARRNIQYF
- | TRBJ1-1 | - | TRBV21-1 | TGTGCCAGCACCGGACGGGGGACCATTGAAGCTTTCTTT | CASTGRGTIEAFF
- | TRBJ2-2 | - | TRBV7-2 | TGTGCCAGCAGCCCGAGTGGCGACACCGGGGAGCTGTTTTTT | CASSPSGDTGELFF
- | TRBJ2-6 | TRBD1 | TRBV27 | TGTGCCAGAGAGGGACAGGGGGCCTCTGGGGCCAACGTCCTGACTTTC | CAREGQGASGANVLTF
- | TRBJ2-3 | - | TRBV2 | TGTGCCAGCAGTGGGGCAGGGTTAGATACGCAGTATTTT | CASSGAGLDTQYF
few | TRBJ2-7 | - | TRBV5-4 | TGTGCCAGCAGCGTCCGGGACACAGACTACGAGCAGTACTTC | CASSVRDTDYEQYF
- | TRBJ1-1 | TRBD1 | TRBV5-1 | TGCGCCAGCAGCTCCGACGGACAGGGGGATGCGGGCACTGAAGCTTTCTTT | CASSSDGQGDAGTEAFF
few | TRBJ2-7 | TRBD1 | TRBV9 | TGTGCCAGCAGCGTTCAGCCCGCCCGGGAGACAGGGGATGACGAGCAGTACTTC | CASSVQPARETGDDEQYF